A selection of T cell receptor beta chains follows, all from one sample in a study of blood T cell repertoires in COVID-19. Sequencing used immunoSEQ multiplex PCR; TCRdb keeps in-frame clones, though not all of them. This table holds 250,000 to 350,000 clones, 65% to 90% found once. The specimen sequenced was PBMCs or T cells enriched from blood (not recorded which). The receptors were sampled from a woman aged 18-35 years who had recovered from COVID-19. Each CDR3 is given with its conserved first and last residue. D genes are given only for firm matches. The size entry is marked missing in some rows and otherwise reads once, few, many or a size class.

cdr3_aa: CASSLFLRSAGETQYF; cdr3_nt: TGTGCCAGCAGTTTATTCCTTCGATCAGCAGGGGAGACCCAGTACTTC; v_call: TRBV28; j_call: TRBJ2-5; d_call: .; clone_size: .
cdr3_aa: CASSSPEANTGELFF; cdr3_nt: TGTGCCAGCAGTTCTCCGGAGGCGAACACCGGGGAGCTGTTTTTT; v_call: TRBV28; j_call: TRBJ2-2; d_call: .; clone_size: .
cdr3_aa: CASSRSDRVAYNEQFF; cdr3_nt: TGCGCCAGCAGCCGTTCGGACAGGGTGGCCTACAATGAGCAGTTCTTC; v_call: TRBV5-1; j_call: TRBJ2-1; d_call: TRBD1; clone_size: once
cdr3_aa: CASSLIDSNTEAFF; cdr3_nt: TGCGCCAGCAGCTTGATCGACAGCAACACTGAAGCTTTCTTT; v_call: TRBV5-1; j_call: TRBJ1-1; d_call: .; clone_size: .
cdr3_aa: CAWNDRRGNTGELFF; cdr3_nt: TGTGCCTGGAATGACAGGAGAGGGAACACCGGGGAGCTGTTTTTT; v_call: TRBV30; j_call: TRBJ2-2; d_call: .; clone_size: .
cdr3_aa: CASSLQTGIAETQYF; cdr3_nt: TGTGCCAGCAGCTTACAGACAGGGATAGCGGAGACCCAGTACTTC; v_call: TRBV3-1/TRBV3-2; j_call: TRBJ2-5; d_call: TRBD1; clone_size: .
cdr3_aa: CASSPGDRVYNEQFF; cdr3_nt: TGTGCCAGCTCACCGGGGGACAGGGTTTACAATGAGCAGTTCTTC; v_call: TRBV18; j_call: TRBJ2-1; d_call: TRBD1; clone_size: once
cdr3_aa: CASSLLAGVNEQFF; cdr3_nt: TGTGCCAGCAGTTTACTAGCGGGGGTAAATGAGCAGTTCTTC; v_call: TRBV27; j_call: TRBJ2-1; d_call: TRBD2; clone_size: .
cdr3_aa: CASSQDQEELNYGYTF; cdr3_nt: TGTGCCAGCAGCCAAGATCAAGAGGAACTTAACTATGGCTACACCTTC; v_call: TRBV4-2; j_call: TRBJ1-2; d_call: .; clone_size: .
cdr3_aa: CASSPGGPYSYNEQFF; cdr3_nt: TGTGCCAGCAGCCCTGGCGGGCCCTACTCCTACAATGAGCAGTTCTTC; v_call: TRBV11-2; j_call: TRBJ2-1; d_call: .; clone_size: .